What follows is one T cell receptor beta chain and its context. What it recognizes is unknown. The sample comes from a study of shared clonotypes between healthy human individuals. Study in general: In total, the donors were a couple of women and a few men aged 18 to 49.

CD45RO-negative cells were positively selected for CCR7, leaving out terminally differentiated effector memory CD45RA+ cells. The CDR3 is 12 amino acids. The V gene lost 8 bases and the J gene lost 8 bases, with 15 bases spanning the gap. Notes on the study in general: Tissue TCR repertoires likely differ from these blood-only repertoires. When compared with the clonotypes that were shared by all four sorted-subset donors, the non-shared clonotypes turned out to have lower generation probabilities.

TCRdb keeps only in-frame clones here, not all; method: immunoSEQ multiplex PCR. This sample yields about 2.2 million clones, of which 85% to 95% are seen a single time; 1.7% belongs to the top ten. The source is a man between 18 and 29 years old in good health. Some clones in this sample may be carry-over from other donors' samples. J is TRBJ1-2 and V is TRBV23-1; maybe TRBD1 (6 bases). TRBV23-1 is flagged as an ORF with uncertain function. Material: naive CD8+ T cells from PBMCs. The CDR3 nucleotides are TGCGCCAGCGGCAGGGGTCCAGAGGGCTACACCTTC. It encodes CASGRGPEGYTF.